The clone carrying this T cell receptor (beta chain) was detected a few times. CDR1 is SEHNR and CDR2 is FQNEAQ in the germline V gene (reference sequence). Trimming stripped 5 bases from V and 4 bases from J, with 17 bases between. The CDR3 spans 16 residues. Of the isolated RNA, all was reverse transcribed, and so the sequenced material was expressed TCRB transcripts. The method was immunoSEQ multiplex PCR; TCRdb's version includes in-frame clones alone and lacks a portion of them. This table holds 200,000 to 250,000 clones, about 25% found once. This entry belongs to a study of beta chain features in type 1 diabetes.

Sample: central memory CD4+ T cells from blood. The chain couples TRBV7-9 to TRBJ2-2, with D hard to call. This clonotype was obtained from a man aged 25-40 years in good health. CDR3 bases: TGTGCCAGCAGCCCCCGGATCTCTGGTAGCACCGGGGAGCTGTTTTTT. This translates into CASSPRISGSTGELFF.